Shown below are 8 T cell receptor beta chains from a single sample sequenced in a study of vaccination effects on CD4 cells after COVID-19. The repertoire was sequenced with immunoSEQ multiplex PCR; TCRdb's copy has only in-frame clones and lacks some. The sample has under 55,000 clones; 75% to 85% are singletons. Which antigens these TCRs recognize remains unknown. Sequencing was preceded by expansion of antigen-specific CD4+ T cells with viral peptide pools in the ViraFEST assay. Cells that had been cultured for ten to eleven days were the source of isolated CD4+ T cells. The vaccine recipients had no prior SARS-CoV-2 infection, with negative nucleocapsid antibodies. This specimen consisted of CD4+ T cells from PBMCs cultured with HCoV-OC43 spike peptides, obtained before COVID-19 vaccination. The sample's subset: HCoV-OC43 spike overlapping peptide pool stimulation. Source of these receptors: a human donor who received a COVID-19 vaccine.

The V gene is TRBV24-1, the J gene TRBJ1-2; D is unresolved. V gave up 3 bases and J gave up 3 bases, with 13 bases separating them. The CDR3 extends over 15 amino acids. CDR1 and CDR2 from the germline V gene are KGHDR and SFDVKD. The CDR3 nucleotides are TGTGCCACCAGTGATCCGTTGGGCGGCTACTATGGCTACACCTTC. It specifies CATSDPLGGYYGYTF.

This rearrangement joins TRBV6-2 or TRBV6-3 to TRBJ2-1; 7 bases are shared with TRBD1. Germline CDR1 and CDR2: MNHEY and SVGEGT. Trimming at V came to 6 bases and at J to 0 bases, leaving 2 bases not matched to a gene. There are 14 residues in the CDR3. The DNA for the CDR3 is TGTGCCAGCAGCAGGGGGAGCTCCTACAATGAGCAGTTCTTC. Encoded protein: CASSRGSSYNEQFF.

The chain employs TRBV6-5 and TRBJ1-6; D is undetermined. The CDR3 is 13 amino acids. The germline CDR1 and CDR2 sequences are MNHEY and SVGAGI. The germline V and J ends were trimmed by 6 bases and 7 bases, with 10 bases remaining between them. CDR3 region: CASRTNNNSPLHF. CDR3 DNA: TGTGCCAGCAGGACTAACAACAATTCACCCCTCCACTTT.

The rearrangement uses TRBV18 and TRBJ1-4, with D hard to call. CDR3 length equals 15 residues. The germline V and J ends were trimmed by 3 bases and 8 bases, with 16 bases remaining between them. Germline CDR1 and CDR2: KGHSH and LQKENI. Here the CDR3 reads CASSPLLTAGEKLFF. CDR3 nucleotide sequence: TGTGCCAGCTCACCTTTATTAACCGCGGGGGAAAAACTGTTTTTT. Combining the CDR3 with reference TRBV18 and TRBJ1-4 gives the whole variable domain NAGVMQNPRHLVRRRGQEARLRCSPMKGHSHVYWYRQLPEEGLKFMVYLQKENIIDESGMPKERFSAEFPKEGPSILRIQQVVRGDSAAYFCASSPLLTAGEKLFFGSGTQLSVL.

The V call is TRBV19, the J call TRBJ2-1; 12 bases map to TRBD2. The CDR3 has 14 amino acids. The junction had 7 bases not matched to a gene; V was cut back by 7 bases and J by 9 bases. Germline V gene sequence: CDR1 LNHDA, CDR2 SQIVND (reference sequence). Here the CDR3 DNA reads TGTGCCAGTAAAACTAGCGGGGGGCCTGGTGAGCAGTTCTTC. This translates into CASKTSGGPGEQFF.

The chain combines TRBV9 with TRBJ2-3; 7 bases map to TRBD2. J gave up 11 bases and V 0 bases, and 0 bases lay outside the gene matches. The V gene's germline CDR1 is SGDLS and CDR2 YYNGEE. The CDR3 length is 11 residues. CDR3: CASSVGTRQYF. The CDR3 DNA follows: TGTGCCAGCAGCGTAGGGACTAGGCAGTATTTT.

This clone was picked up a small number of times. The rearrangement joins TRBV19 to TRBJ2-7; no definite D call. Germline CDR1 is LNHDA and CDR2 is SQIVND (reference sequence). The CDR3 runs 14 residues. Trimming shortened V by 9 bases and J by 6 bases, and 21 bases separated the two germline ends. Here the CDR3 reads CASVNTGGLVEQYV. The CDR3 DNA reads TGTGCCAGCGTTAATACTGGTGGGCTAGTCGAGCAGTACGTC.

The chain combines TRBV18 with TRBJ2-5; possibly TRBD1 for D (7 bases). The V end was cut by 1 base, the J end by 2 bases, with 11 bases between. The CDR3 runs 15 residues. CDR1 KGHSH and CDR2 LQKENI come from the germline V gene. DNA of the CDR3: TGTGCCAGCTCACCACTTGCAGGGGGGCAAGAGACCCAGTACTTC. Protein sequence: CASSPLAGGQETQYF.